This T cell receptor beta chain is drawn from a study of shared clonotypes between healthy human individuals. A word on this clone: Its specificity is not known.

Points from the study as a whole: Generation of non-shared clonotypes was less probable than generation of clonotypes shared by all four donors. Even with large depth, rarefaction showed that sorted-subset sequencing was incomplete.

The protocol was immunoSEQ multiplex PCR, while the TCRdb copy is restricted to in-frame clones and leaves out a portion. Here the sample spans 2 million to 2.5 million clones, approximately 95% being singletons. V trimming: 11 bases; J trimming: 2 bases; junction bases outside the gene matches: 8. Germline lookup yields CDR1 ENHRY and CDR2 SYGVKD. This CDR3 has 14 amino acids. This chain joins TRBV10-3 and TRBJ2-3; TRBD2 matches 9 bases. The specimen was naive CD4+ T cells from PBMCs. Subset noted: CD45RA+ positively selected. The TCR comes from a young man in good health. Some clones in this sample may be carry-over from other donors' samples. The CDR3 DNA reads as TGTGCCTCGCGACTAGCGGCAAACACAGATACGCAGTATTTT. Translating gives CASRLAANTDTQYF.